The 30 T cell receptor beta chains below all came from one sample that was sequenced in a study of T cell changes during pregnancy in multiple sclerosis. Generated by immunoSEQ multiplex PCR, the TCRdb table keeps only in-frame clones and is missing some. The sample includes roughly 80,000 clones, 85% to 95% of them seen just once. The source was peripheral blood, collected after pregnancy. The receptors here all came from a female donor in good health, enrolled as a control in a pregnancy study.

The CDR3 bases are TGTGCCAGCACTAAAGGGGTGCAGGGGGCACAGCCCCAGCATTTT. It encodes CASTKGVQGAQPQHF. The V and J genes are TRBV2 and TRBJ1-5, with 8 bases identical to TRBD1. The CDR3 runs 15 residues. The V gene's germline CDR1 is SNHLY and CDR2 FYNNEI. V gave up 7 bases and J gave up 7 bases; unmatched junction bases: 12.

The V call is TRBV5-6, the J call TRBJ2-3; no firm D call. There are 13 residues in the CDR3. The V end lost 4 bases, the J end lost 5 bases, and 11 bases lay between the germline ends. CDR1 is SGHDT and CDR2 is YYEEEE in the germline V gene. The DNA of the CDR3 is TGTGCCAGCAGCCCCGGAGAAGTAGATACGCAGTATTTT. It specifies CASSPGEVDTQYF. The whole variable domain, remainder taken from reference TRBV5-6 and TRBJ2-3, is DAGVTQSPTHLIKTRGQQVTLRCSPKSGHDTVSWYQQALGQGPQFIFQYYEEEERQRGNFPDRFSGHQFPNYSSELNVNALLLGDSALYLCASSPGEVDTQYFGPGTRLTVL.

J is TRBJ2-1 and V is TRBV9, with TRBD2 matching 10 bases. The germline CDR1 and CDR2 sequences are SGDLS and YYNGEE. The CDR3 is 17 amino acids. V shed 0 bases and J 7 bases; nucleotides not matched to a gene: 10. The DNA of the CDR3 is TGTGCCAGCAGCGTAGGAGCGGGAGGGCTATCTACAAATGAGCAGTTCTTC. This gives the protein CASSVGAGGLSTNEQFF. The full variable domain, its missing parts supplied by reference TRBV9 and TRBJ2-1, is DSGVTQTPKHLITATGQRVTLRCSPRSGDLSVYWYQQSLDQGLQFLIQYYNGEERAKGNILERFSAQQFPDLHSELNLSSLELGDSALYFCASSVGAGGLSTNEQFFGPGTRLTVL.

The rearrangement joins TRBV7-9 to TRBJ2-2; D remains ambiguous. Trimming took 2 bases from V and 4 from J, leaving 8 bases between them. The CDR3 is 14 amino acids. Germline V CDR1 and CDR2: SEHNR, FQNEAQ (reference sequence). DNA of the CDR3: TGTGCCAGCAGCTTACCCCTAGTCACCGGGGAGCTGTTTTTT. As protein: CASSLPLVTGELFF.

Worth noting for this clone: This CDR3 is also generated by other DNA sequences in the sample. The chain combines TRBV28 with TRBJ2-7, with no clear D. V lost 6 bases to trimming and J lost 2 bases, with 5 bases between them. The CDR3 totals 11 residues. The V gene's germline CDR1 is MDHEN and CDR2 SYDVKM. CDR3 sequence: CASSPAYEQYF. The CDR3 DNA reads TGTGCCAGCAGCCCAGCCTACGAGCAGTACTTC.

This rearrangement joins TRBV4-1 to TRBJ2-2; TRBD1 might be the D (5 bases). Trimming removed 3 bases at V and 6 bases at J, with 14 bases between. Looked up from germline, CDR1 is MGHRA and CDR2 is YSYEKL. CDR3 length: 15 residues. The CDR3 sequence: CASSHGTGAAGELFF. For the CDR3, the DNA is TGCGCCAGCAGCCACGGCACAGGTGCGGCCGGGGAGCTGTTTTTT.

V and J are TRBV4-1 and TRBJ1-5, with 7 nucleotides matching TRBD1. Unmatched junction bases numbered 4, after V lost 4 bases and J lost 4 bases. The CDR3 runs to 14 residues. In germline, CDR1 is MGHRA, CDR2 YSYEKL. CDR3 DNA: TGCGCCAGCAGCCCAGGGACAGTTAATCAGCCCCAGCATTTT. Translating it yields CASSPGTVNQPQHF.

The CDR3 reads CASRGEGQSSSGANVLTF. CDR3 bases: TGTGCCAGCAGGGGAGAGGGACAGAGTAGTTCTGGGGCCAACGTCCTGACTTTC. The chain employs TRBV28 and TRBJ2-6; the match to TRBD1 covers 7 bases. CDR3 length equals 18 residues. Germline V gene lookup returns CDR1 MDHEN and CDR2 SYDVKM. The ends lost 6 bases at V and 1 base at J; junction bases unmatched: 12.

CDR3 sequence (DNA): TGTGCCAGCTCACCGGACAGGTTCTATGGCTACACCTTC. Protein sequence: CASSPDRFYGYTF. This chain joins TRBV18 and TRBJ1-2; TRBD1 matches 7 bases. V was clipped by 3 bases and J by 4 bases; unmatched bases: 2. Germline V gene sequence: CDR1 KGHSH, CDR2 LQKENI. The CDR3 contains 13 residues.

The chain employs TRBV25-1 and TRBJ2-5, with TRBD1 identical over 7 bases. CDR3 size: 15 residues. The germline gives CDR1 MGHDK, CDR2 SYGVNS. V dropped 3 bases and J dropped 2; count of bases not matched to a gene: 6. Here the CDR3 DNA reads TGTGCCAGCAGTGAGGACAGGTGGATACAAGAGACCCAGTACTTC. Encoded protein: CASSEDRWIQETQYF.

This chain joins TRBV9 and TRBJ2-7, with TRBD2 matching over 7 bases. The V and J ends lost 3 bases and 3 bases, in that order; junction bases with no gene match: 18. Germline CDR1 reads SGDLS; CDR2 reads YYNGEE. The CDR3 totals 18 residues. CDR3 nucleotides: TGTGCCAGCAGCGGTACGGGGGAGGGCCGAGGAGTAGTCTACGAGCAGTACTTC. Amino acid sequence: CASSGTGEGRGVVYEQYF.

The chain combines TRBV6-1 with TRBJ1-1; D not certain. Looked up from germline, CDR1 is MNHNS and CDR2 is SASEGT. The V and J ends lost 3 bases and 7 bases respectively, with 12 bases between them. This CDR3 has 13 amino acids. The CDR3 DNA reads as TGTGCCAGCAGTGACGTTTTTCGGGGTGAAGCTTTCTTT. Protein product: CASSDVFRGEAFF.

V gene TRBV4-1 combines with J gene TRBJ2-2; D uncertain. This CDR3 spans 14 amino acids. Per the germline V gene, CDR1 is MGHRA and CDR2 is YSYEKL. Between the trimmed V and J ends, which lost 1 base and 5 bases, there was a span of 8 bases. CDR3 loop: CASSQARLTGELFF. Written as DNA, the CDR3 is TGCGCCAGCAGCCAAGCAAGACTTACCGGGGAGCTGTTTTTT.

The chain joins TRBV30 to TRBJ2-5; 7 nucleotides align to TRBD1. Per germline, CDR1 GTSNPN and CDR2 SVGIG (reference sequence). This CDR3 has 11 amino acids. The V segment lost 4 bases and the J segment 4 bases; nucleotides outside the gene matches: 0. CDR3 protein: CAWKGAETQYF. DNA for the CDR3: TGTGCCTGGAAGGGGGCAGAGACCCAGTACTTC.

The sample holds a few counts of this clone. The chain combines TRBV30 with TRBJ1-5; TRBD1 matches 8 bases. V lost 0 bases, J lost 5 bases, and 0 bases stayed unmatched. Looked up from germline, CDR1 is GTSNPN and CDR2 is SVGIG (reference sequence). The CDR3 runs 13 residues. This CDR3 is CAWSVQGDQPQHF. In nucleotides, the CDR3 is TGTGCCTGGAGTGTACAGGGGGATCAGCCCCAGCATTTT.

The table lists this clone with a count of one. The rearrangement uses TRBV5-1 and TRBJ1-1, with 10 bases lining up with TRBD1. V shed 4 bases and J 1 base; nucleotides not matched to a gene: 1. CDR3 length: 14 amino acids. Germline CDR1 and CDR2: SGHRS and YFSETQ. The CDR3 sequence is CASSRDRGNTEAFF. CDR3 sequence (DNA): TGCGCCAGCAGCCGGGACAGGGGGAACACTGAAGCTTTCTTT.

The rearrangement joins TRBV4-1 to TRBJ1-5, with D possibly matching TRBD1 (6 bases). CDR1 MGHRA and CDR2 YSYEKL come from the germline V gene. The CDR3 covers 15 residues. V was trimmed by 8 bases and J by 11 bases, leaving 25 bases between them. The CDR3 bases are TGCGCCAGCTCTAGGGCGGGGGGCGGTCCTGGGGCCCAGCATTTT. The encoded protein is CASSRAGGGPGAQHF.

The chain has TRBV9 and TRBJ1-2; D is unresolved. Trimming cost V 3 bases and J 5 bases, with 8 bases left between them. Germline V gene data show CDR1 as SGDLS and CDR2 as YYNGEE. The CDR3 covers 12 residues. The CDR3 loop is CASSAGLYGYTF. The CDR3 DNA reads TGTGCCAGCAGCGCGGGTTTATATGGCTACACCTTC.

The rearrangement uses TRBV4-1 and TRBJ2-2, with TRBD2 as a possible D gene (5 bases). The CDR3 is 15 amino acids. The germline V and J ends were trimmed by 0 bases and 3 bases, with 8 bases remaining between them. Germline CDR1 and CDR2: MGHRA and YSYEKL. CDR3 amino acids: CASSQERTYTGELFF. The DNA of the CDR3 is TGCGCCAGCAGCCAAGAGCGGACTTACACCGGGGAGCTGTTTTTT.

The chain recombines TRBV28 with TRBJ2-3, with TRBD1 as a possible D gene (5 bases). The V gene lost 3 bases and the J gene lost 1 base, with 17 bases spanning the gap. Germline V gene data show CDR1 as MDHEN and CDR2 as SYDVKM. This CDR3 has 17 residues. CDR3 residues: CASSLGGFRAGTDTQYF. The CDR3 region has the DNA TGTGCCAGCAGTTTGGGTGGGTTCAGGGCAGGCACAGATACGCAGTATTTT.

The chain is built from TRBV4-2 and TRBJ2-1; TRBD1 agrees at 9 bases. Germline assignment: CDR1 LGHNA and CDR2 YNFKEQ. The CDR3 runs to 17 residues. The trim removed 1 base at V and 4 bases at J, leaving 8 bases unmatched. The CDR3 region is CASSQVAGTGRYNEQFF. The CDR3 region has the DNA TGTGCCAGCAGCCAAGTAGCCGGGACAGGGCGTTACAATGAGCAGTTCTTC.

J is TRBJ1-2 and V is TRBV2, with 12 nucleotides matching TRBD1. Germline CDR1 and CDR2: SNHLY and FYNNEI. The V segment lost 7 bases and the J segment 2 bases; nucleotides outside the gene matches: 2. CDR3 length equals 14 residues. The CDR3 DNA follows: TGTGCCAGCAAAGGGACAGGGGGCAACTATGGCTACACCTTC. Translated: CASKGTGGNYGYTF.

The chain links TRBV5-6 to TRBJ2-3; 7 nucleotides agree with TRBD2. J gave up 13 bases and V 2 bases, and 10 bases lay outside the gene matches. The germline gives CDR1 SGHDT, CDR2 YYEEEE. The length of the CDR3 is 13 residues. The DNA of the CDR3 is TGTGCCAGCAGCTTACGGCCCGAACGGGGGGAGTATTTT. Its protein product is CASSLRPERGEYF.

The V call is TRBV27, the J call TRBJ1-5; D gene ambiguous. The CDR3 runs to 14 residues. Germline V gene data show CDR1 as MNHEY and CDR2 as SMNVEV (reference sequence). With 4 bases removed from V and 0 bases from J, the gap between germline ends came to 7 bases. The CDR3 loop reads CASSSVNSNQPQHF. The CDR3 bases are TGTGCCAGCAGTTCGGTCAATAGCAATCAGCCCCAGCATTTT.

The chain joins TRBV7-9 to TRBJ1-2; tentative D call: TRBD1 (6 bases). The CDR3 spans 14 residues. Germline-derived CDR1 and CDR2 are SEHNR and FQNEAQ (reference sequence). The germline V and J ends were trimmed by 5 bases and 4 bases, with 14 bases remaining between them. CDR3 residues: CASSTIDRTYGYTF. CDR3 nucleotide sequence: TGTGCCAGCAGCACCATCGACAGGACCTATGGCTACACCTTC.

V gene TRBV11-2 combines with J gene TRBJ2-7; 7 bases agree with TRBD1. Germline values: CDR1 SGHAT, CDR2 FQNNGV. Germline trimming cut 4 bases from V and 4 bases from J; bases unmatched to any gene: 13. CDR3 size: 16 residues. The DNA for the CDR3 is TGTGCCAGCAGCTCCTTCATTGACAGGGCCCGGTACGAGCAGTACTTC. Protein: CASSSFIDRARYEQYF.

This clone appeared a single time. The chain has TRBV7-2 and TRBJ2-7; 11 bases map to TRBD2. CDR3 length equals 14 residues. The germline gives CDR1 SGHTA, CDR2 FQGNSA. The V gene end was trimmed by 5 bases and the J gene end by 4 bases; junction bases not matched to a gene: 4. The CDR3 DNA is TGTGCCAGCAGCCACGGGACTAGCGGTTACGAGCAGTACTTC. It codes for CASSHGTSGYEQYF.

The genes are TRBV5-5 and TRBJ2-3, with 10 bases aligning to TRBD2. CDR1 SGHKS and CDR2 YYEKEE come from the germline V gene (reference sequence). The CDR3 runs 15 residues. V was clipped by 2 bases and J by 4 bases; unmatched bases: 4. The CDR3 sequence is CASSFLAGGPDTQYF. DNA of the CDR3: TGTGCCAGCAGCTTTTTAGCGGGGGGCCCAGATACGCAGTATTTT.

V gene TRBV6-5 combines with J gene TRBJ2-1; 9 nucleotides line up with TRBD2. Germline trimming cut 6 bases from V and 7 bases from J; bases unmatched to any gene: 7. Germline CDR1 and CDR2: MNHEY and SVGAGI. This CDR3 has 14 residues. DNA of the CDR3: TGTGCCAGCAGCGCCGGGGCGGGGGGGAATGAGCAGTTCTTC. Its translation: CASSAGAGGNEQFF.

This sequence joins TRBV2 and TRBJ2-1; 10 bases are shared with TRBD2. With V trimmed by 3 bases and J by 5 bases, 4 bases remained unmatched. Germline V gene sequence: CDR1 SNHLY, CDR2 FYNNEI. The CDR3 is 15 amino acids. This chain's CDR3 is CASSESGRADNEQFF. DNA for the CDR3: TGTGCCAGCAGTGAGAGCGGGAGGGCCGACAATGAGCAGTTCTTC.